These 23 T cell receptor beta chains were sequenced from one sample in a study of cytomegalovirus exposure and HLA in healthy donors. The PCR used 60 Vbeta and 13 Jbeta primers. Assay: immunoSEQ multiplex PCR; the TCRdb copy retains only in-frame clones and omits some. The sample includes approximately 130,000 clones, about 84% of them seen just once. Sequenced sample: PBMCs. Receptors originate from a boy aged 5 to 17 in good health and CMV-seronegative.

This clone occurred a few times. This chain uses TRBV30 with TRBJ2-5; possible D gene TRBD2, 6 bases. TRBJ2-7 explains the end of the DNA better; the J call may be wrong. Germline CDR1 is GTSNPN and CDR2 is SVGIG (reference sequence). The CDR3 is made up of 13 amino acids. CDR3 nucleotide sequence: TGTGCCTGGAGTGTAGCGGGCAACTACGAGCAGTACTTC. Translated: CAWSVAGNYEQYF.

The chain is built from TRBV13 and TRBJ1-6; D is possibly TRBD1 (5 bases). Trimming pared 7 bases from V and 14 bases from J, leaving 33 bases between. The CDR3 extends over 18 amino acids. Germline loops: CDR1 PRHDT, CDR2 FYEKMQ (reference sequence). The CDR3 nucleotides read TGTGCCAGCACCCTAGGACGGATGGCACGGGGAGGTCGGGGGGCCCTCCACTTT. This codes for CASTLGRMARGGRGALHF.

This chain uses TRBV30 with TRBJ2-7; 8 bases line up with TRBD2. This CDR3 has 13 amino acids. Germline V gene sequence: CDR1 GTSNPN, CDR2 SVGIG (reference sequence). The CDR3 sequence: CAGTGDSGVEQYF. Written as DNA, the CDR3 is TGTGCTGGCACGGGCGATAGCGGGGTCGAGCAGTACTTC.

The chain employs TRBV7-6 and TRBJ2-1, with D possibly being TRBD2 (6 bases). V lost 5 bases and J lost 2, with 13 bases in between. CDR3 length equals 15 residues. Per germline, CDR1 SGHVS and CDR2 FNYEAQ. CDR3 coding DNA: TGTGCCAGCAGCGGGAGGTGGGGCACCTACAATGAGCAGTTCTTC. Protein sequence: CASSGRWGTYNEQFF.

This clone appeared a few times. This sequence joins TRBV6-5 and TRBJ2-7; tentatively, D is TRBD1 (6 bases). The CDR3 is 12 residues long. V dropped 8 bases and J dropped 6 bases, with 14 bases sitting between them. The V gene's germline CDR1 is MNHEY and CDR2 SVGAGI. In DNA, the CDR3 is TGTGCCAGCCTTTCGAGCAGGGGCGAGCAGTACTTC. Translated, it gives CASLSSRGEQYF.

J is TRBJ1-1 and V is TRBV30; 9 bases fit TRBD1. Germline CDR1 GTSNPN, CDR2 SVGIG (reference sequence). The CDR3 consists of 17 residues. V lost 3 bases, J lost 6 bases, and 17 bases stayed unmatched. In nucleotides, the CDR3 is TGTGCCTGGAGGACCCCCCCGACGGGACAGGGATTAGCTGAAGCTTTCTTT. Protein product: CAWRTPPTGQGLAEAFF.

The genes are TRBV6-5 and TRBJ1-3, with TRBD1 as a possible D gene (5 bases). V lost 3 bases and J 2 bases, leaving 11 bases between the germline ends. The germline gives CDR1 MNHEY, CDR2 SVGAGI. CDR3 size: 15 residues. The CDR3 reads CASSYLGGPGNTIYF. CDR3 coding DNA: TGTGCCAGCAGTTATTTGGGGGGTCCTGGAAACACCATATATTTT.

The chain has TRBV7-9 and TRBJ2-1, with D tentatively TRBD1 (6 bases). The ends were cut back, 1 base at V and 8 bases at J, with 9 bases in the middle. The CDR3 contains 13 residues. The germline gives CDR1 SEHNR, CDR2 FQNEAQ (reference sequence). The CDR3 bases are TGTGCCAGCAGCTTAGTAGGGGGATATGAGCAGTTCTTC. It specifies CASSLVGGYEQFF.

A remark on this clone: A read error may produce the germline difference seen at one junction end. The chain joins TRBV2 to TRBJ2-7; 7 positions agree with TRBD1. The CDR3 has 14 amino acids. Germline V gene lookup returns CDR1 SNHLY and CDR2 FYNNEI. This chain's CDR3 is CASSEARQGSEQYF. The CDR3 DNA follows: TGTGCCAGCAGCGAAGCGAGACAGGGTAGCGAGCAGTACTTC.

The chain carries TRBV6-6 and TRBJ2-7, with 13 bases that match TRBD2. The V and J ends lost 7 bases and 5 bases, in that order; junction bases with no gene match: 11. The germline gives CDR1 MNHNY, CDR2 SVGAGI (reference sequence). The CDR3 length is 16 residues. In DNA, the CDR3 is TGTGCCAGCACCAAAAAGGGGACTAGCGGGAACCACGAGCAGTACTTC. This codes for CASTKKGTSGNHEQYF.

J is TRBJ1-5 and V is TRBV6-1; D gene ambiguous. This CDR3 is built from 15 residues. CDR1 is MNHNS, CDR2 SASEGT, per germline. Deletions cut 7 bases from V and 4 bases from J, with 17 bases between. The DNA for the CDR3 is TGTGCCAGCACTGGCGGAGGCTTCGGGAATCAGCCCCAGCATTTT. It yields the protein CASTGGGFGNQPQHF.

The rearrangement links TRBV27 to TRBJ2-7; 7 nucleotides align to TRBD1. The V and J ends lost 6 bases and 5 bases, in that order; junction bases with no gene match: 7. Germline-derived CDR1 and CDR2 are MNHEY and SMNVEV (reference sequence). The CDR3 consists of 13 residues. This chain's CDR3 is CASSPGQIDEQYF. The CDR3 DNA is TGTGCCAGCAGCCCGGGACAGATTGACGAGCAGTACTTC.

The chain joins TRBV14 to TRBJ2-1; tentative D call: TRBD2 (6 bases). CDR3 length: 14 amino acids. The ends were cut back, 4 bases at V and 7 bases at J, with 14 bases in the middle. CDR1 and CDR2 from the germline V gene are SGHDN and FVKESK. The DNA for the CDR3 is TGTGCCAGCAGCCGGACCGGGACTTATAATGAGCAGTTCTTC. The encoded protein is CASSRTGTYNEQFF.

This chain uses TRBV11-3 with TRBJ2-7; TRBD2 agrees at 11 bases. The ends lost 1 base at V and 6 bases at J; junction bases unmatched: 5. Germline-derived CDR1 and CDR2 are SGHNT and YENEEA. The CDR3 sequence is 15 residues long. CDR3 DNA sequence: TGTGCCAGCAGCTTAGTGGGGCTAGCGGGGGGCGAGCAGTACTTC. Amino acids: CASSLVGLAGGEQYF.

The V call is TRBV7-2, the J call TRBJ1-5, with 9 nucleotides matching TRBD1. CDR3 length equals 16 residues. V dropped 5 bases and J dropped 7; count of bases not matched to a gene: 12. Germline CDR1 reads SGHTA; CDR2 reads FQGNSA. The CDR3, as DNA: TGTGCCAGCAGCCAGGGGACAGGGACGTCTGGGCAGCCCCAGCATTTT. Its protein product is CASSQGTGTSGQPQHF.

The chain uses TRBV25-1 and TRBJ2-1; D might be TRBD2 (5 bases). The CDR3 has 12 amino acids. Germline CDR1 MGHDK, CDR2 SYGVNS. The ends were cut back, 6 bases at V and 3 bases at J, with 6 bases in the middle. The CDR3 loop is CASRSGYNEQFF. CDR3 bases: TGTGCCAGCAGGAGCGGCTACAATGAGCAGTTCTTC.

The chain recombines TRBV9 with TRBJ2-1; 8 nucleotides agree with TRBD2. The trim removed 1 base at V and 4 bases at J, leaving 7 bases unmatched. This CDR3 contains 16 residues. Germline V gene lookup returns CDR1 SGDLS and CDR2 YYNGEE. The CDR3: CASSVISLAGYNEQFF. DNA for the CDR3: TGTGCCAGCAGCGTAATCTCCCTAGCGGGTTACAATGAGCAGTTCTTC.

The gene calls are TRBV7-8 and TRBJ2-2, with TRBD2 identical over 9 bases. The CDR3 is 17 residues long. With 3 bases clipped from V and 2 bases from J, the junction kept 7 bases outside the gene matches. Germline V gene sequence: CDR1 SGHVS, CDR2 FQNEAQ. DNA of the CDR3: TGTGCCAGCAGCTTCCCTTCTAGCGGGATAAACACCGGGGAGCTGTTTTTT. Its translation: CASSFPSSGINTGELFF.

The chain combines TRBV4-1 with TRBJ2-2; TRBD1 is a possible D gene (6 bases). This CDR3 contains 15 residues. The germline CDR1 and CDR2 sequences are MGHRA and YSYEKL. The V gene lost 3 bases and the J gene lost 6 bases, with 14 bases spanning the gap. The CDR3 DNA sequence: TGCGCCAGCAGCCATTTACAGGGAGTGCCCGGGGAGCTGTTTTTT. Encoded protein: CASSHLQGVPGELFF.

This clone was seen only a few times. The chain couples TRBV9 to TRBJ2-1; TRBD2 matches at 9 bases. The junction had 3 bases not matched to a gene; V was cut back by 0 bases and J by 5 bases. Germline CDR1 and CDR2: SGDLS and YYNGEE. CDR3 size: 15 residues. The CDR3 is CASSVDSGRNNEQFF. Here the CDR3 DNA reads TGTGCCAGCAGCGTAGATAGCGGGAGAAACAATGAGCAGTTCTTC.

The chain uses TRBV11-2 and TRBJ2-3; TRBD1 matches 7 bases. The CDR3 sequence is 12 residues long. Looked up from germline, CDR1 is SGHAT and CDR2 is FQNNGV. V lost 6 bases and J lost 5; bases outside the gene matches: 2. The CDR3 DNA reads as TGTGCCAGCAGGGCAGGGGGAGATACGCAGTATTTT. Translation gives CASRAGGDTQYF.

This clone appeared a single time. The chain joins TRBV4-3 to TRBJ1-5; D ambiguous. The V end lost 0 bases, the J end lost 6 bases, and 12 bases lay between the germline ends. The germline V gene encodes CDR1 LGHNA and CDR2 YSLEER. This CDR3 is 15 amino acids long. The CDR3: CASSQDLQSFQPQHF. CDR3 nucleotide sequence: TGCGCCAGCAGCCAAGATCTGCAGTCTTTTCAGCCCCAGCATTTT.

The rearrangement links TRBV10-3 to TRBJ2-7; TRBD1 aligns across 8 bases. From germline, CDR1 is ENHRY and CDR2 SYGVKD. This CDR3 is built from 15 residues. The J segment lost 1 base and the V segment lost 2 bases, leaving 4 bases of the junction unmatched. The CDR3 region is CAISEQDRASYEQYF. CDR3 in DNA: TGTGCCATCAGTGAGCAGGACAGGGCATCCTACGAGCAGTACTTC.